This TCR beta chain was obtained from a study of T cells in localized non-small cell lung cancer. This table comes from immunoSEQ multiplex PCR, and its TCRdb copy is limited to in-frame clones, with some not included. Here the sample spans under 65,000 clones, approximately 90% being singletons. The CDR3 length is 15 residues. From germline, CDR1 is SGHAT and CDR2 FQNNGV. Deletions cut 6 bases from V and 2 bases from J, with 17 bases between. This TCR came from a man aged 35-75 years with stage I squamous cell lung carcinoma. The sequencing used peripheral blood, collected before any cancer treatment. The V and J genes are TRBV11-2 and TRBJ2-7, with a possible D match to TRBD1 (6 bases). CDR3 coding DNA: TGTGCCAGCAGACGTCCGGGACACCCCACCTACGAGCAGTACTTC. As protein: CASRRPGHPTYEQYF.